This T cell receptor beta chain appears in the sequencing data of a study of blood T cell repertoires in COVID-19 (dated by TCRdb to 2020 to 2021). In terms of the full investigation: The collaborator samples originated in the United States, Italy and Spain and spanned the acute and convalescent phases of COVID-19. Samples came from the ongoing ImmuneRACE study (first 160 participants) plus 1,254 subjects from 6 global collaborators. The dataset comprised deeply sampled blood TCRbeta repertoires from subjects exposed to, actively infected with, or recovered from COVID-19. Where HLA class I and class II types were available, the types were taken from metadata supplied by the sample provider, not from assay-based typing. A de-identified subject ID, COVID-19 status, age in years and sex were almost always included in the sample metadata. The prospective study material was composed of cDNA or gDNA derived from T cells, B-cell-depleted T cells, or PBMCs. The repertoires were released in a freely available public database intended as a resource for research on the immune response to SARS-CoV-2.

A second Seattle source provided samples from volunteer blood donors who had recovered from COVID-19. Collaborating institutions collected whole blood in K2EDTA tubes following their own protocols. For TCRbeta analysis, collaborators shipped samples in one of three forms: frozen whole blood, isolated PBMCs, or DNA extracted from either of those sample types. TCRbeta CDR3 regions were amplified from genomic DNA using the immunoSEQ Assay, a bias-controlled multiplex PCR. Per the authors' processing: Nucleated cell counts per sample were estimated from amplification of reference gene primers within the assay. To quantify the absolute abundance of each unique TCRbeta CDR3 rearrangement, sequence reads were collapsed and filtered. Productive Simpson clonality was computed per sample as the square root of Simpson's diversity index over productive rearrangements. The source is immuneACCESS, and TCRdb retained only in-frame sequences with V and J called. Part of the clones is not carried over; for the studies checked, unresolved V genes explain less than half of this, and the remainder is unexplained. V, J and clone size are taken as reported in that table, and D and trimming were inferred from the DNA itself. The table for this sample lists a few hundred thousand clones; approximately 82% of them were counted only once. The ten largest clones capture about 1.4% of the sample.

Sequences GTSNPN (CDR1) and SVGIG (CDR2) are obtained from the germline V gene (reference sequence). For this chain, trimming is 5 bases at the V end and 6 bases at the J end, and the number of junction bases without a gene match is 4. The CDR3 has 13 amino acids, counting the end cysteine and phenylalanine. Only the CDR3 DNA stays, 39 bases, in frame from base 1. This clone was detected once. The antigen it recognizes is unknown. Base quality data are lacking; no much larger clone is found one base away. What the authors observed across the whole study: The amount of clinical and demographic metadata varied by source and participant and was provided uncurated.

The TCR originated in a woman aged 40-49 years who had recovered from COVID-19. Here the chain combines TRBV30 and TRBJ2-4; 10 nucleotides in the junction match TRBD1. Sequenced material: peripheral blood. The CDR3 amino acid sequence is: CAWGRTGGNIQYF. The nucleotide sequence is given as TGTGCCTGGGGTCGGACAGGGGGAAACATTCAGTACTTC.